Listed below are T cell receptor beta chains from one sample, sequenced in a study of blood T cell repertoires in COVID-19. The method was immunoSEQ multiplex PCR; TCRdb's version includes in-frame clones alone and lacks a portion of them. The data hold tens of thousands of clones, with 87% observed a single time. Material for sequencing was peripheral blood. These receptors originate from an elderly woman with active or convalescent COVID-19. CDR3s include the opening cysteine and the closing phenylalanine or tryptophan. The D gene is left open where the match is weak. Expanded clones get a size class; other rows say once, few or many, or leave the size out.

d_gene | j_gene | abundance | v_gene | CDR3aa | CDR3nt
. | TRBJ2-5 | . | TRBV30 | CAWSEDIVAETQYF | TGTGCCTGGAGTGAGGACATCGTCGCAGAGACCCAGTACTTC
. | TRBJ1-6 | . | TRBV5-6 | CASSLGGWGNYNSPLHF | TGTGCCAGCAGCTTAGGAGGTTGGGGAAATTATAATTCACCCCTCCACTTT
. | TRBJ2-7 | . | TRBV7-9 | CASSLPLGGEYF | TGTGCCAGCAGCTTACCTCTAGGGGGAGAGTACTTC
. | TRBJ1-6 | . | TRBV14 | CASSQDLRGGYSPLHF | TGTGCCAGCAGCCAAGATCTCCGGGGGGGATATTCACCCCTCCACTTT
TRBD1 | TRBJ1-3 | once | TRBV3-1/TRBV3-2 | CASRDRGNTIYF | TGTGCCAGCCGGGACAGGGGAAACACCATATATTTT
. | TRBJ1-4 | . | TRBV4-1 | CASSQGPRTAKNEKLFF | TGCGCCAGCAGCCAAGGGCCCAGGACAGCAAAAAATGAAAAACTGTTTTTT
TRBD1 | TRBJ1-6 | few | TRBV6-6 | CASSYLTGNYHSPLHF | TGTGCCAGCAGTTACCTGACAGGGAACTATCATTCACCCCTCCACTTT
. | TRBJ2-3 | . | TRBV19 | CATSGSKVGTDTQYF | TGTGCCACCTCGGGGAGTAAGGTAGGCACAGATACGCAGTATTTT
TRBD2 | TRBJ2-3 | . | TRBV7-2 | CASSTGTSLGTQYF | TGTGCCAGCAGTACCGGGACTAGCTTAGGAACGCAGTATTTT
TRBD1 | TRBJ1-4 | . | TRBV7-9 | CASSRTGDEKLFF | TGTGCCAGCAGCCGGACAGGGGATGAAAAACTGTTTTTT
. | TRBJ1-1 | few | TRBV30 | CAWSEQVNTEAFF | TGTGCCTGGAGTGAACAAGTGAACACTGAAGCTTTCTTT
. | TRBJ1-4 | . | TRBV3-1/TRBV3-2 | CASTNPQANEKLFF | TGTGCCAGCACCAACCCCCAGGCTAATGAAAAACTGTTTTTT
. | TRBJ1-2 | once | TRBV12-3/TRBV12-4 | CASGRELLYGYTF | TGTGCCAGCGGGAGGGAACTTCTCTATGGCTACACCTTC
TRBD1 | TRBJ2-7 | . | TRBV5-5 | CASSPGQGWYEQYF | TGTGCCAGCAGCCCTGGACAGGGTTGGTACGAGCAGTACTTC
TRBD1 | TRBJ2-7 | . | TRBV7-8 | CASRSTGFDSYEQYF | TGTGCCAGCAGATCGACAGGGTTCGACTCCTACGAGCAGTACTTC
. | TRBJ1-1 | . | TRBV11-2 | CASSLVWIGRTEAFF | TGTGCCAGCAGCTTAGTTTGGATTGGGAGGACTGAAGCTTTCTTT
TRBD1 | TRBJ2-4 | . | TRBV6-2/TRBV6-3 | CASSPGTGGFIAKNIQYF | TGTGCCAGCAGTCCAGGGACAGGGGGTTTCATAGCCAAAAACATTCAGTACTTC
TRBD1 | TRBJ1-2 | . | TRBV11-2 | CASSLPGQAYGYTF | TGTGCCAGCAGCTTGCCGGGACAGGCCTATGGCTACACCTTC
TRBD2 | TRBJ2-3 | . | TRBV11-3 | CASSSRTSGGTTDTQYF | TGTGCCAGCAGCTCGCGGACTAGCGGGGGGACCACAGATACGCAGTATTTT
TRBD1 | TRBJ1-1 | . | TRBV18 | CASSLWGQGNTEAFF | TGTGCCAGCTCACTATGGGGACAGGGAAACACTGAAGCTTTCTTT
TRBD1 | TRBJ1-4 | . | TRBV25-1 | CASGHSRTGNNEKLFF | TGTGCCAGCGGGCATTCCCGGACAGGGAACAATGAAAAACTGTTTTTT
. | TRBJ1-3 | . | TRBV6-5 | CASQGFSGNTIYF | TGTGCCAGCCAGGGGTTCTCTGGAAACACCATATATTTT
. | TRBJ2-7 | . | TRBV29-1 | CSVLTGLVYEQYF | TGCAGCGTTTTGACAGGCTTGGTCTACGAGCAGTACTTC
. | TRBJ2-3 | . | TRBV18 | CASSPRVDTQYF | TGTGCCAGCTCACCCCGGGTGGATACGCAGTATTTT
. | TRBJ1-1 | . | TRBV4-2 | CASDGLGSLNTEAFF | TGTGCCAGCGACGGCCTGGGCAGCTTAAACACTGAAGCTTTCTTT
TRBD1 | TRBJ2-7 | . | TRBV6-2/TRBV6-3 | CASTPTGFMNYEQYF | TGTGCCAGCACCCCGACAGGGTTCATGAACTACGAGCAGTACTTC
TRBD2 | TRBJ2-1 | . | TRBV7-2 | CASRPWTSGGWSEQFF | TGTGCCAGCAGACCTTGGACTAGCGGGGGTTGGAGTGAGCAGTTCTTC
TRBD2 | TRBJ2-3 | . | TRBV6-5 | CASSRNRGGTDTQYF | TGTGCCAGCAGTCGGAACCGGGGGGGCACAGATACGCAGTATTTT
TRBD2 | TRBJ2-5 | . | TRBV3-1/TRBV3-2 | CASSLKTSGGSQETQYF | TGTGCCAGCAGCCTAAAGACTAGCGGGGGATCTCAAGAGACCCAGTACTTC
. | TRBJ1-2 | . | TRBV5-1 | CASSYQGPYGYTF | TGCGCCAGCAGCTATCAGGGTCCCTATGGCTACACCTTC
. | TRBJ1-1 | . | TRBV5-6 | CASSLGRDYNTEAFF | TGTGCCAGCAGCTTGGGCAGGGACTATAACACTGAAGCTTTCTTT
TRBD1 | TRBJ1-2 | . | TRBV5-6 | CASSLAGGYGYTF | TGTGCCAGCAGCTTGGCAGGGGGGTATGGCTACACCTTC
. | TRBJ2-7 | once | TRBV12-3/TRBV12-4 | CASSLNQYEQYF | TGTGCCAGCAGTTTAAACCAGTACGAGCAGTACTTC
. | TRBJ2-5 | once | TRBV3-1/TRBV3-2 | CASSPQDRDQETQYF | TGTGCCAGCAGCCCCCAGGACAGAGACCAAGAGACCCAGTACTTC
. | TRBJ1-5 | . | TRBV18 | CASSPELTDNQPQHF | TGTGCCAGCTCACCAGAGTTGACAGACAATCAGCCCCAGCATTTT
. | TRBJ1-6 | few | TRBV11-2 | CASSYRSTEYSPLHF | TGTGCCAGCAGCTATCGGAGCACGGAATATTCACCCCTCCACTTT
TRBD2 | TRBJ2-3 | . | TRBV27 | CASSLNPSGVDTQYF | TGTGCCAGCAGTTTAAATCCTAGCGGGGTAGATACGCAGTATTTT
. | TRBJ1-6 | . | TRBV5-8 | CASSFGQIGNSPLHF | TGTGCCAGCAGCTTCGGACAGATCGGAAATTCACCCCTCCACTTT
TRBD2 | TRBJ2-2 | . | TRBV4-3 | CASSPWGGGAFGTGELFF | TGCGCCAGCAGCCCCTGGGGCGGGGGGGCATTCGGCACCGGGGAGCTGTTTTTT
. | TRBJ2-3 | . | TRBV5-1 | CASSFGDTSSTDTQYF | TGCGCCAGCAGCTTTGGGGACACCTCTAGCACAGATACGCAGTATTTT
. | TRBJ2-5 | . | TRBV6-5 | CASTPPGQETQYF | TGTGCCAGCACCCCCCCGGGACAAGAGACCCAGTACTTC
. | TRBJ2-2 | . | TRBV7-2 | CASSLGLLRGELFF | TGTGCCAGCAGCTTGGGACTTCTAAGGGGGGAGCTGTTTTTT
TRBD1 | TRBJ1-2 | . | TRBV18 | CASSLGTVDQPIF | TGTGCCAGCTCACTTGGGACAGTGGACCAACCAATCTTC
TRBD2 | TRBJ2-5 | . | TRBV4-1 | CASSRLAGDLETQYF | TGCGCCAGCAGCCGCCTAGCGGGGGATCTCGAGACCCAGTACTTC
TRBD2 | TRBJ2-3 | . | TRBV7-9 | CASSFSGGLYTQYF | TGTGCCAGCAGCTTTAGCGGGGGGCTCTATACGCAGTATTTT
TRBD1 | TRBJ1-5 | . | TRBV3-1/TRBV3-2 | CASSQGGQGPHQPQHF | TGTGCCAGCAGCCAAGGTGGACAGGGCCCCCATCAGCCCCAGCATTTT
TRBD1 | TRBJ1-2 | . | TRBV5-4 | CASSLRQGTYGYTF | TGTGCCAGCAGCTTGCGACAGGGGACCTATGGCTACACCTTC
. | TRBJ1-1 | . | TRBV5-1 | CASRARLGTNNTEAFF | TGCGCCAGCAGGGCCAGGCTTGGGACAAATAACACTGAAGCTTTCTTT
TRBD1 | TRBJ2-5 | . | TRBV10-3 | CAISPSTGEETQYF | TGTGCCATCAGTCCTAGCACAGGGGAAGAGACCCAGTACTTC
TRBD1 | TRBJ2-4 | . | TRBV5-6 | CASSFWDRENIQYF | TGTGCCAGCAGCTTTTGGGACAGAGAAAACATTCAGTACTTC
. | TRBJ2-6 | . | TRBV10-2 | CASSDPGGTGANVLTF | TGCGCCAGCAGTGACCCCGGGGGAACTGGGGCCAACGTCCTGACTTTC
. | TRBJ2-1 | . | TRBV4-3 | CASSQITSNEQFF | TGCGCCAGCAGCCAGATTACGAGCAATGAGCAGTTCTTC